The present T cell receptor beta chain was sequenced within a study of HIV-infected children after antiretroviral therapy interruption (dated by TCRdb to about 2019). Turning to the overall study: The study included eight children, four on planned treatment interruption and four on continuous treatment, and all eight had a CD4+ count above 500 and a viral load below 50 copies/ml. Exposure to EBV and CMV had been recorded for most participating children. TCR repertoires were compared between children on planned treatment interruption and children on continuous antiretroviral treatment, alongside thymic output measurements. In the interruption arm, samples were obtained at week 0, week 12, end of interruption (week 24 or 48), and about 3 years after study end. A median age of approximately 9.1 years was recorded in the interruption group, and a median age of 8 years was recorded in the continuous treatment group. In the continuous-treatment arm, samples from corresponding weeks 0, 48 and 150 were analyzed.

What the work shows at the level of the full study, not this receptor alone: The sorted CD45RA+ naive cells might contain minor non-naive CD45RA+ populations, such as EMRA or stem memory cells. The small number of patients is a limitation of the study, so the data should be interpreted with caution. In naive CD4+ repertoires of PTI patients, CDR3 sharing between time points fell after interruption began; many sequences were shared between end of interruption and 3 years later. The naive CD4+ Gini coefficient rose by the end of treatment interruption, suggesting clonal expansion, and returned to baseline by 3 years.

In light of the paper, this sample's treatment or condition label describes: PENTA 11 planned treatment interruption arm or continuous ART arm. The participants were children from the United Kingdom between 2 and 15 years old who had been on ART with at least three drugs for 24 weeks or longer. Cryopreserved PBMCs containing at least 5 million viable cells were needed, and four candidate patients were excluded because their viable PBMC yield was low. Using a FACSAria III cell sorter, naive CD4+ CD45RA+ CD45RO- T cells were FACS-sorted out of thawed PBMCs. The sorted cells were fixed, and RNA was then extracted with the RNeasy FFPE kit and afterward with the RNeasy Micro kit. Preparation of the library involved 3' RACE. TCR libraries were generated from RNA by a 3' RACE protocol incorporating unique molecular identifiers so that PCR amplification bias could be corrected. As many as 12 amplicon libraries were pooled and then sequenced on an Illumina MiSeq using v2 2x250 paired-end chemistry. The published analysis was carried out like this. Reads were processed with Decombinator for assignment of V and J genes and CDR3, and barcode-based correction of errors and PCR bias was applied. Before Gini coefficients were calculated with the R ineq package, the repertoires were subsampled to the same depth. GLIPH, Hamming distance and a shared triplet metric were used to assess CDR3 similarity. TCRdb reprocessing: public reads trimmed at Q25 with fastp, clones called with MiXCR, in-frame beta chains kept. CDR3 protein duplicates are merged, each entry listing the most common genes and DNA. It is TCRdb's table, rather than the study itself, that gives the V and J calls and clone size. This sample holds about 86,000 distinct CDR3 sequences; about 6.9% were observed only once. Jointly, the top ten make up 0.9% to 1.4% of the sample.

Taken from the germline V gene, the CDR1 and CDR2 loops are SGHRS and YFSETQ. The CDR3 covers 16 residues, taking in both the cysteine and the phenylalanine. The kept DNA is CDR3 alone, 48 bases in frame from the first base. V lost 4 bases and J lost 2 bases; the stretch between them is 16 bases long. On this clonotype: This receptor's antigen is unknown. Base-call qualities are not available, and no considerably larger clone is one nucleotide away.

This sequence was found in a pool of human donors with HIV. The chain is made from TRBV5-1 and TRBJ1-5; TRBD1 is a possible D gene, resting on 5 matching bases. Source: CD45RA+ CD4+ T cells from PBMCs, pooled from several time points, taken from a donor given antiretroviral therapy, either interrupted or continuous. The cell subset or site label corresponds to: naive CD4+ CD45RA+ CD45RO- T cells. For the CDR3, the sequence is CASSPGSGGGNQPQHF. The nucleotide sequence reads as follows: TGCGCCAGCAGCCCGGGATCGGGGGGTGGCAATCAGCCCCAGCATTTT.